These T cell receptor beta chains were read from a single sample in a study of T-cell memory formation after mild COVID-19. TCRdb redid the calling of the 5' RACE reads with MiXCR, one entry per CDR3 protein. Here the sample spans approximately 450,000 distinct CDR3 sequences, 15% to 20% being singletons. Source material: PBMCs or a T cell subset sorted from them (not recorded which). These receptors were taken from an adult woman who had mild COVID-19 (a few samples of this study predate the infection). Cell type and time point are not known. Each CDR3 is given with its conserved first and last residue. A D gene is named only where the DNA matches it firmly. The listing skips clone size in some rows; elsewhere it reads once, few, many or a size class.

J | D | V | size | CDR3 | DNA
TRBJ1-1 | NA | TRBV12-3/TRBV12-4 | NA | CASSLGGPWTEAFF | TGTGCCAGCAGTTTAGGGGGGCCGTGGACTGAAGCTTTCTTT
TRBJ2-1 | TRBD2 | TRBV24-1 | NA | CATSFPQREGNEQFF | TGTGCCACCAGTTTTCCCCAGCGGGAGGGGAATGAGCAGTTCTTC
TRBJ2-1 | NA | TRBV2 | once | CASSESVNEQFF | TGTGCAAGCAGTGAATCCGTGAATGAGCAGTTCTTC
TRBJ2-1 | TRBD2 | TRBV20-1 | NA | CSAPTSGVPYNEQFF | TGCAGTGCTCCTACTAGCGGGGTACCCTACAATGAGCAGTTCTTC
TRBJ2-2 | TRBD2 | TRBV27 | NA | CASRPSGGTGELFF | TGTGCCAGCAGGCCCTCGGGGGGCACCGGGGAGCTGTTTTTT
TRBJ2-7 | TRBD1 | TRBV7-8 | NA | CASSLASGQATYEQYF | TGTGCCAGCAGCTTAGCCTCGGGACAGGCAACCTACGAGCAGTACTTC
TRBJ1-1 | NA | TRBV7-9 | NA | CASSPPAGGGTEAFF | TGTGCCAGCAGCCCCCCAGCTGGGGGAGGGACTGAAGCTTTCTTT
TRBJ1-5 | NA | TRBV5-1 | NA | CASSPVGSEEPQHF | TGCGCCAGCAGCCCGGTGGGTTCTGAGGAGCCCCAGCATTTT
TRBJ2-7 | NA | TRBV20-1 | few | CSAKNPGQRDEQYF | TGCAGTGCCAAAAACCCCGGACAAAGGGACGAGCAGTACTTC
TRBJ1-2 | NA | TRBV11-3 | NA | CASSSTQGYGYTF | TGTGCCAGCAGCTCCACACAGGGCTATGGCTACACCTTC
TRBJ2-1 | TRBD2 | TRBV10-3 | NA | CAISESGGRGAYNEQFF | TGTGCCATCAGTGAGTCAGGCGGGAGGGGGGCCTACAATGAGCAGTTCTTC
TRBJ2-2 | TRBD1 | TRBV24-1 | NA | CATRSRTGSTGELFF | TGTGCCACCAGATCACGGACAGGGAGCACCGGGGAGCTGTTTTTT
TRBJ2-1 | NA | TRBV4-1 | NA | CASSQVTGQPKDNEQFF | TGCGCCAGCAGCCAAGTTACTGGACAACCCAAGGACAATGAGCAGTTCTTC
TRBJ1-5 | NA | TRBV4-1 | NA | CASSLPGDSQPQHF | TGCGCCAGCAGCCTACCCGGGGATAGTCAGCCCCAGCATTTT
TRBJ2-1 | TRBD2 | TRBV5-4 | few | CASSLARLAGVDEQFF | TGTGCCAGCAGCTTGGCCCGGCTAGCGGGAGTCGATGAGCAGTTCTTC
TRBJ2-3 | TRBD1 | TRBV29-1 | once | CSVEASGQGYDPRPDTQYF | TGCAGCGTTGAAGCTTCGGGACAGGGCTACGACCCCCGGCCGGATACGCAGTATTTT
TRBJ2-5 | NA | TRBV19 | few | CASSIRETQYF | TGTGCCAGTAGTATTCGAGAGACCCAGTACTTC
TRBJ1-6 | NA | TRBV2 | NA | CASGRQGYSPLHF | TGTGCCAGCGGTAGGCAGGGTTATTCACCCCTCCACTTT
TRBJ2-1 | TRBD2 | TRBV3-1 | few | CASSSTSGGFDEQFF | TGTGCCAGCAGCTCGACTAGCGGGGGGTTCGATGAGCAGTTCTTC
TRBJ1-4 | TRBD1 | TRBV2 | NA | CASIPNMGQGEKLFF | TGTGCCAGCATTCCGAACATGGGACAGGGAGAAAAACTGTTTTTT
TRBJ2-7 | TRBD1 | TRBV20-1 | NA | CSARGTGVFYEQYF | TGCAGTGCACGGGGGACAGGGGTATTCTACGAGCAGTACTTC
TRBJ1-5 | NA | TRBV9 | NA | CASSVEGGNQPQHF | TGTGCCAGCAGCGTAGAAGGGGGCAATCAGCCCCAGCATTTT
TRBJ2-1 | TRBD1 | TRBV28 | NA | CASSLLRPQGVLGGEQFF | TGTGCCAGCAGTTTACTGCGCCCTCAGGGGGTGCTAGGGGGTGAGCAGTTCTTC
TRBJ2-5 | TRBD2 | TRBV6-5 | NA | CASRRTSGRGKGETQYF | TGTGCCAGCAGGCGGACTAGCGGGAGAGGGAAGGGAGAGACCCAGTACTTC
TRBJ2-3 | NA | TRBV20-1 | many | CSASVGDTQYF | TGCAGTGCTAGCGTAGGAGATACGCAGTATTTT
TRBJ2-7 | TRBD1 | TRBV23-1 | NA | CASSLTGWNSYEQYF | TGCGCCAGCAGTCTGACAGGGTGGAACTCCTACGAGCAGTACTTC
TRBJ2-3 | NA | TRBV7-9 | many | CASSPDTQYF | TGTGCCAGCAGCCCGGACACGCAGTATTTT